This T cell receptor (beta chain) was found in a study of control samples from healthy donors and cancer patients. Turning to this clone: This could be a read error, since a much larger clone is one nucleotide away. Other DNA sequences within the sample encode an identical CDR3.

Data came from immunoSEQ multiplex PCR; TCRdb stores just in-frame clones and leaves some out. Here the sample spans 120,000 to 150,000 clones, approximately 88% being singletons. Germline assignment: CDR1 LGHNA and CDR2 YSLEER. V lost 0 bases and J 4 bases, leaving 4 bases between the germline ends. The CDR3 has 13 residues. The rearrangement uses TRBV4-3 and TRBJ1-5; D call uncertain. The TCR comes from a man between 25 and 39 years old in good health. Sequences were obtained from blood. In DNA form, the CDR3 reads TGCGCCAGCAGCCAAGACGGTAATCAGCCCCAGCATTTT. Its protein is CASSQDGNQPQHF.